This T cell receptor beta chain was profiled in a study of post-analysis software for immune sequencing data. Background on the study: The disease courses spanned relapsing-remitting, secondary progressive and progressive-relapsing forms of multiple sclerosis.

Findings and limits, study-wide: Higher frequency in patients than in controls was seen for about five TRBV segments, with TRBV5-6, TRBV5-1 and TRBV20-1 among them. F measure clustering grouped samples strongly by preparation batch.

The TCR beta cDNA libraries carried unique molecular identifiers. The source material, 1 to 10 million T cells, gave rise to approximately 520,000 cDNA molecules. Using its own MiXCR run on the PCR reads, TCRdb lists one record per CDR3 protein. The sample shows approximately 730,000 distinct CDR3 sequences, 46% of them seen only once. A word on this clonotype: Its matching antigen is unknown.

Germline CDR1 reads LNHNV; CDR2 reads YYDKDF (reference sequence). V lost 5 bases to trimming and J lost 12 bases; unmatched junction nucleotides: 8. The CDR3 runs to 14 residues. The chain uses TRBV15 and TRBJ2-1; 12 bases map to TRBD2. What was sequenced was blood. The TCR sequence derives from a girl aged 5-17 years with multiple sclerosis. The CDR3 nucleotides read TGTGCCACCAGCGAGGGACTAGCGGGCCCCACGCAGTTCTTC. Amino acid sequence: CATSEGLAGPTQFF. Variable domain in full (rest from reference TRBV15 and TRBJ2-1): DAMVIQNPRYQVTQFGKPVTLSCSQTLNHNVMYWYQQKSSQAPKLLFHYYDKDFNNEADTPDNFQSRRPNTSFCFLDIRSPGLGDTAMYLCATSEGLAGPTQFFGPGTRLTVL.